Below are 8 T cell receptor beta chains sequenced from a single sample in a study of identical twins (dated by TCRdb to about 2016). The library was prepared using 5' RACE. TCRdb names Illumina HiSeq 2000 as the instrument used. Clones were called with MiXCR by TCRdb after fastp trimmed the public reads at Q25, and only in-frame beta chains were retained. CDR3 protein sequences are deduplicated, and each keeps its most common genes and DNA. The sample table contains more than 250,000 distinct CDR3 sequences; only one count was recorded for under 9% of them. The leading ten clones occupy around 2.1% of the sample. The same sample was also used in a study of yellow fever vaccine responses in identical twins.

Sequencing input: memory (CD45RO+) T cells sorted from blood. The cell subset or site tag for this specimen amounts to: CD45RO+ enriched T cells. These receptors were collected from a woman between 18 and 29 years old in good health.

This clonotype has more than one count but fewer than ten. The rearrangement uses TRBV27 and TRBJ1-1, with unresolved D. Deletions cut 7 bases from V and 2 bases from J, with 14 bases between. Looked up from germline, CDR1 is MNHEY and CDR2 is SMNVEV (reference sequence). This CDR3 contains 14 residues. The chain's CDR3 is CASTLSRGNTEAFF. CDR3 bases: TGTGCCAGCACCCTTAGTCGGGGAAACACTGAAGCTTTCTTT.

This clonotype was seen only a few times. This chain's CDR3 is CASSRDGGNTEAFF. The CDR3 DNA follows: TGCGCCAGCAGCCGGGACGGGGGGAACACTGAAGCTTTCTTT. This rearrangement joins TRBV5-1 to TRBJ1-1, with D possibly being TRBD1 (5 bases). The CDR3 totals 14 residues. Trimming took 4 bases from V and 1 from J, leaving 11 bases between them. Germline CDR1 reads SGHRS; CDR2 reads YFSETQ.

CDR3 DNA: TGTGCCTCGACCTGCCGTGACAGCCTTTACGAGCAGTACGTC. As protein: CASTCRDSLYEQYV. The chain carries TRBV15 and TRBJ2-7, with D tentatively TRBD1 (5 bases). Germline V gene lookup returns CDR1 LNHNV and CDR2 YYDKDF (reference sequence). The CDR3 loop spans 14 amino acids. V lost 11 bases, J lost 4 bases, and 21 bases lay in between.

This clonotype was found a few times. The CDR3 bases are TGTGCCAGCAGCCCCTGGCCCACAGGGACGGACGGCTACACCTTC. Its protein product is CASSPWPTGTDGYTF. The chain has TRBV7-2 and TRBJ1-2; D perhaps matches TRBD1 (6 bases). The V end lost 5 bases, the J end lost 8 bases, and 21 bases lay between the germline ends. Per germline, CDR1 SGHTA and CDR2 FQGNSA. The CDR3 is made up of 15 amino acids.

This clonotype was counted ten times or more. The chain joins TRBV6-5 to TRBJ2-1, with 11 bases fitting TRBD2. Losses at the gene ends were 2 bases for V and 4 bases for J; bases not matched to a gene: 7. Germline loops: CDR1 MNHEY, CDR2 SVGAGI. The CDR3 runs to 17 residues. CDR3: CASSYHSGTSGYNEQFF. In nucleotides, the CDR3 is TGTGCCAGCAGTTACCATTCCGGGACTAGCGGTTACAATGAGCAGTTCTTC.

The rearrangement joins TRBV20-1 to TRBJ1-2; 10 bases are shared with TRBD1. Trimming removed 3 bases from V and 5 bases from J; junction bases left unmatched: 9. The CDR3 has 15 residues. Per germline, CDR1 DFQATT and CDR2 SNEGSKA (reference sequence). CDR3 nucleotide sequence: TGCAGTGCTAGGGTGGGGACAGGGGAATTGTATGGCTACACCTTC. This gives the protein CSARVGTGELYGYTF.

The gene calls are TRBV18 and TRBJ2-5; D is possibly TRBD2 (6 bases). Germline values: CDR1 KGHSH, CDR2 LQKENI. This CDR3 spans 13 amino acids. Trimming pared 5 bases from V and 2 bases from J, leaving 9 bases between. The CDR3 bases are TGTGCCAGCTCAGCGACTAGACAAGAGACCCAGTACTTC. Its protein product is CASSATRQETQYF.

Many counts were recorded for this clonotype. The CDR3 region has the DNA TGTGCCAGCAGCCAAGATACCGGGGGTCAATCACCCCTCCACTTT. Translation gives CASSQDTGGQSPLHF. The J gene is TRBJ1-6, the V gene TRBV3-1; possibly TRBD1 for D (5 bases). CDR1 LGHDT and CDR2 YNNKEL come from the germline V gene (reference sequence). This CDR3 region has 15 residues. V lost 0 bases to trimming and J lost 10 bases, with 13 bases between them. The whole variable domain, filled in from reference TRBV3-1 and TRBJ1-6, reads DTAVSQTPKYLVTQMGNDKSIKCEQNLGHDTMYWYKQDSKKFLKIMFSYNNKELIINETVPNRFSPKSPDKAHLNLHINSLELGDSAVYFCASSQDTGGQSPLHFGNGTRLTVT.